These 12 T cell receptor beta chains share one sample of origin, sequenced in a study of memory CD4+ T cells and cytomegalovirus serostatus. The sort gate was single viable CD3+CD4+CD8-CD45RO+ cells for memory CD4+ T cells. Measured with immunoSEQ multiplex PCR; TCRdb has only the in-frame clones, and not every one. The sample shows 50,000 to 60,000 clones, about 80% of them seen only once. Sequenced: memory CD4+ T cells from blood. Receptors were obtained from an adult in good health and CMV-seropositive.

The chain couples TRBV6-6 to TRBJ1-5; D unresolved. The CDR3 spans 15 residues. Per the germline V gene, CDR1 is MNHNY and CDR2 is SVGAGI (reference sequence). The germline V and J ends were trimmed by 2 bases and 1 base, with 9 bases remaining between them. The CDR3 sequence: CASSYTSGSNQPQHF. The CDR3 DNA reads as TGTGCCAGCAGTTACACCTCGGGAAGCAATCAGCCCCAGCATTTT.

The rearrangement links TRBV5-4 to TRBJ2-7; D may be TRBD2 (5 bases). V dropped 5 bases and J dropped 2 bases, with 11 bases sitting between them. The CDR3 is 13 amino acids. The germline CDR1 and CDR2 sequences are SGHNT and YYREEE (reference sequence). The CDR3 loop is CASSRGGTYEQYF. In DNA form, the CDR3 reads TGTGCCAGCAGTAGAGGAGGCACCTACGAGCAGTACTTC. Together with reference TRBV5-4 and TRBJ2-7, the CDR3 gives the full variable domain: ETGVTQSPTHLIKTRGQQVTLRCSSQSGHNTVSWYQQALGQGPQFIFQYYREEENGRGNFPPRFSGLQFPNYSSELNVNALELDDSALYLCASSRGGTYEQYFGPGTRLTVT.

This chain joins TRBV7-8 and TRBJ1-2; possible D gene TRBD1, 6 bases. The CDR3 sequence is 13 residues long. Germline CDR1 is SGHVS and CDR2 is FQNEAQ. The ends were cut back, 1 base at V and 7 bases at J, with 10 bases in the middle. CDR3 sequence: CASSLGQARGYTF. In nucleotides, the CDR3 is TGTGCCAGCAGCTTAGGACAGGCTCGTGGCTACACCTTC.

The V call is TRBV5-1, the J call TRBJ2-7; unclear D gene. CDR1 is SGHRS and CDR2 is YFSETQ in the germline V gene. V was cut by 3 bases and J by 1 base, with 8 bases left in between. The CDR3 consists of 13 residues. CDR3 DNA: TGCGCCAGCAGCTCCCAGGTTTCCTACGAGCAGTACTTC. It encodes CASSSQVSYEQYF. Full variable domain (missing parts from reference TRBV5-1 and TRBJ2-7): KAGVTQTPRYLIKTRGQQVTLSCSPISGHRSVSWYQQTPGQGLQFLFEYFSETQRNKGNFPGRFSGRQFSNSRSEMNVSTLELGDSALYLCASSSQVSYEQYFGPGTRLTVT.

The chain combines TRBV2 with TRBJ2-2, with D perhaps matching TRBD1 (6 bases). This CDR3 contains 15 residues. V lost 5 bases to trimming and J lost 4 bases, with 14 bases between them. Germline lookup yields CDR1 SNHLY and CDR2 FYNNEI. CDR3 sequence reads: CASSKQGRSTGELFF. The CDR3 DNA reads as TGTGCCAGCAGTAAACAGGGTCGGAGCACCGGGGAGCTGTTTTTT.

CDR3 DNA: TGTGCCAGCAGCCAGTCTAGCGGGAGCGATGAGCAGTTCTTC. Its translation is CASSQSSGSDEQFF. This chain connects TRBV11-3 to TRBJ2-1; TRBD2 aligns across 10 bases. Trimming cost V 5 bases and J 8 bases; bases outside gene matches: 6. The CDR3 runs to 14 residues. Germline CDR1 SGHNT, CDR2 YENEEA.

The V and J genes are TRBV5-3 and TRBJ2-3; 8 bases line up with TRBD2. TRBV5-3 is an ORF, with its function uncertain. V was clipped by 0 bases and J by 5 bases; unmatched bases: 8. CDR3 length: 16 residues. The CDR3 sequence is CARSLDGRAEGDTQYF. The CDR3 DNA follows: TGTGCCAGAAGCTTGGACGGGAGGGCCGAAGGAGATACGCAGTATTTT.

The chain links TRBV5-8 to TRBJ2-5; 12 bases line up with TRBD2. The CDR3 length is 16 residues. Germline V CDR1 and CDR2: SGHTS, YDEGEE. Trimming cost V 3 bases and J 4 bases; bases outside gene matches: 7. DNA for the CDR3: TGTGCCAGCAGCTCCCGGACTAGCGGGACAGGAGAGACCCAGTACTTC. Translation: CASSSRTSGTGETQYF.

This clone has only a few counts. The chain employs TRBV18 and TRBJ2-5, with no clear D. V was trimmed by 3 bases and J by 2 bases, leaving 4 bases between them. Looked up from germline, CDR1 is KGHSH and CDR2 is LQKENI. CDR3 length equals 12 residues. CDR3 DNA sequence: TGTGCCAGCTCACCGAAACAAGAGACCCAGTACTTC. Its translation: CASSPKQETQYF.

This clone was picked up one time. This chain uses TRBV27 with TRBJ2-7; 10 positions match TRBD1. Germline CDR1 MNHEY, CDR2 SMNVEV (reference sequence). This CDR3 region has 13 residues. Trimming cost V 8 bases and J 3 bases; bases outside gene matches: 4. The CDR3 protein is CASWTGGRYEQYF. As DNA, the CDR3 is TGTGCCAGCTGGACAGGGGGTCGCTACGAGCAGTACTTC.

This chain uses TRBV5-6 with TRBJ1-5, with D possibly being TRBD1 (6 bases). The CDR3 totals 16 residues. V gave up 4 bases and J gave up 2 bases, with 16 bases separating them. CDR1 is SGHDT and CDR2 is YYEEEE in the germline V gene. The CDR3 sequence is CASSLLGGQGNQPQHF. The CDR3 nucleotides read TGTGCCAGCAGCCTGCTGGGGGGGCAAGGCAATCAGCCCCAGCATTTT.

The gene calls are TRBV30 and TRBJ1-1, with no clear D. CDR1 is GTSNPN and CDR2 is SVGIG in the germline V gene (reference sequence). The CDR3 has 13 residues. Trimming pared 2 bases from V and 7 bases from J, leaving 14 bases between. In DNA, the CDR3 is TGTGCCTGGAGTCTCTTAGGTGGCGGTGAAGCTTTCTTT. It encodes CAWSLLGGGEAFF.